This is a list of T cell receptor beta chains from one sample in a study of shared clonotypes between healthy human individuals. Assay used: immunoSEQ multiplex PCR; TCRdb lists only in-frame clones, some missing. In the table there are about 2.4 million clones, 90% to 95% of which are singletons. Sample: naive CD4+ T cells from PBMCs. The receptor source for this set is a young man in good health. Some clones in this sample may be carry-over from other donors' samples. CDR3s include the opening cysteine and the closing phenylalanine or tryptophan. The D gene is left open where the match is weak. Clone size, where shown, is once, few, many, or a class for clones that have expanded.

-	TRBJ2-7	-	TRBV28	TGTGCCAGCAGTAGCGGGACAGTCTACGAGCAGTACTTC	CASSSGTVYEQYF
-	TRBJ2-2	-	TRBV6-1	TGTGCCAGCAGTGATGGCCCCTGGGAGCTGTTTTTT	CASSDGPWELFF
-	TRBJ1-1	few	TRBV2	TGTGCCAGCATTCCGGATGGGAACACTGAAGCTTTCTTT	CASIPDGNTEAFF
-	TRBJ1-2	-	TRBV5-5	TGTGCCAGCAGCTTGGGTCCGGGGGACTATGGCTACACCTTC	CASSLGPGDYGYTF
TRBD1	TRBJ2-3	-	TRBV28	TGTGCCAGCAGAACAGGGGGCACAGATACGCAGTATTTT	CASRTGGTDTQYF
-	TRBJ2-7	once	TRBV6-1	TGTGCCGCCTCGATCCGTAATTCCTACGAGCAGTACTTC	CAASIRNSYEQYF
-	TRBJ2-7	-	TRBV2	TGTGCCAGCAGTCCACAACGCGGGGGCAGGGCCTACGAGCAGTACTTC	CASSPQRGGRAYEQYF
-	TRBJ1-5	-	TRBV28	TGTGCCAGCAGTTTATCCGCAGGGAGCAATCAGCCCCAGCATTTT	CASSLSAGSNQPQHF
TRBD2	TRBJ2-5	-	TRBV11-2	TGTGCCAGCAGGGTTTTGGGGCGGGAGAATTGGGAGACCCAGTACTTC	CASRVLGRENWETQYF
-	TRBJ2-7	-	TRBV6-6	TGTGCCAGCAGTTACTCGAACAGTCCCGGAGAGCAGTACTTC	CASSYSNSPGEQYF
-	TRBJ1-1	once	TRBV7-3	TGTGCCAGCAGCCAAGGAACCCCTGGCACTGAAGCTTTCTTT	CASSQGTPGTEAFF
-	TRBJ1-5	-	TRBV7-8	TGTGCCAGCAGCTTAGACCGAGCAGGGGATCAGCCCCAGCATTTT	CASSLDRAGDQPQHF
-	TRBJ2-7	-	TRBV7-9	TGTGCCAGCAGCTTCAGCCCCGGGACCACCTACGAGCAGTACTTC	CASSFSPGTTYEQYF
-	TRBJ1-4	-	TRBV15	TGTGCCACCAGCAGCTATAGGGGGGGTCCTAATGAAAAACTGTTTTTT	CATSSYRGGPNEKLFF
-	TRBJ2-1	once	TRBV9	TGTGCCAGCAGCCGCAGGAACAATGAGCAGTTCTTC	CASSRRNNEQFF
-	TRBJ2-7	once	TRBV7-3	TGTGCCAGCAGCGAAATCGGGGGCAGGGAAGCCCACGAGCAGCACTTC	CASSEIGGREAHEQHF
-	TRBJ1-2	-	TRBV6-5	TGTGCCAGCAGTTACGGCAGGGGCGGTTTGACCTTC	CASSYGRGGLTF
TRBD2	TRBJ2-1	-	TRBV27	TGTGCCAGCAGTCCACGACTAGCGGGGAACTACAATGAGCAGTTCTTC	CASSPRLAGNYNEQFF
-	TRBJ2-6	-	TRBV29-1	TGCAGCGTTGTTTTCCCTGGGGCCAACGTCCTGACTTTC	CSVVFPGANVLTF
TRBD1	TRBJ2-1	-	TRBV5-1	TGCGCCAGCAGCTGGTCCGGGACAGGGAGTTACAATGAGCAGTTCTTC	CASSWSGTGSYNEQFF
-	TRBJ2-3	-	TRBV6-5	TGTGCCAGCACCGAGTGGCGCACAGATACGCAGTATTTT	CASTEWRTDTQYF
TRBD2	TRBJ2-5	-	TRBV7-6	TGTGCCAGCAGCCTAGCGGGGACCCAAGAGACCCAGTACTTC	CASSLAGTQETQYF
-	TRBJ1-2	-	TRBV28	TGTGCCAGCAGTTTATTTGGGGGGAGCTATGGCTACACCTTC	CASSLFGGSYGYTF
-	TRBJ1-2	-	TRBV9	TGTGCCAGCAGCGTAGCGGGCGGAGTATATGGCTACACCTTC	CASSVAGGVYGYTF
TRBD2	TRBJ2-1	-	TRBV5-1	TGCGCCAGCAGCCCAGGGACTAGCGGGAGTTCCTACAATGAGCAGTTCTTC	CASSPGTSGSSYNEQFF
-	TRBJ2-5	-	TRBV11-2	TGTGCCAGCAGCTTAGAGAGGGGTGAGACCCAGTACTTC	CASSLERGETQYF
TRBD1	TRBJ1-5	-	TRBV7-3	TGTGCCAGCAGCACCTCCTCAGGGGGGGGACAGCCCCAGCATTTT	CASSTSSGGGQPQHF